This T cell receptor beta chain emerged from a study of siplizumab effects on memory and regulatory T cells. Points from the study as a whole: Siplizumab cultures yielded proliferating Tregs whose suppressive function was not confirmed. Among mappable alloreactive CD4+ clones, the Treg-derived fraction averaged 68.8% with siplizumab versus 25% to 30% in controls. Naive or memory phenotype assignment was not possible for roughly 75-96% of proliferating CD4+ or CD8+ clones.

Remarks on this clone: The antigen is undetermined.

Germline V gives CDR1 SGHAT, CDR2 FQNNGV. Trimming pared 3 bases from V and 5 bases from J, leaving 11 bases between. There are 14 residues in the CDR3. Assaying covered about 10^5 TCR templates per sample. The protocol was immunoSEQ multiplex PCR, while the TCRdb copy is restricted to in-frame clones and leaves out a portion. The profile covers approximately 94,000 clones, with roughly 93% appearing a single time and 5.5% to 7.5% taken by the ten largest. V and J are TRBV11-2 and TRBJ2-1, with D maybe TRBD2 (6 bases). The sequenced material came from CD8+ T cells sorted from blood. The sequence was obtained from a human donor in good health. The CDR3 DNA reads as TGTGCCAGCAGCTTGCCTAGCGTCCACAATGAGCAGTTCTTC. It yields the protein CASSLPSVHNEQFF.